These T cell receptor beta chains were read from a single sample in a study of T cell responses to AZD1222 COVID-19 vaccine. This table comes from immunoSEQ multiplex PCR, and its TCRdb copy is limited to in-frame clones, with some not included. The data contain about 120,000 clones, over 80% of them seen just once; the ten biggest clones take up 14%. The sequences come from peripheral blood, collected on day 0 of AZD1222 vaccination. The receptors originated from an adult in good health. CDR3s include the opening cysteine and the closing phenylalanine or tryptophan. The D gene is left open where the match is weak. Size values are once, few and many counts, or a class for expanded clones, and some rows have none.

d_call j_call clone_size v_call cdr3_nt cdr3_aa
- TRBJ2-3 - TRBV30 TGTGCCTGTTCCAGACCAGATACGCAGTATTTT CACSRPDTQYF
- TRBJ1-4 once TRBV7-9 TGTGCCAGCAGCAGCATATCCGCGGGCCCTAATGAAAAACTGTTTTTT CASSSISAGPNEKLFF
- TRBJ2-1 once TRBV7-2 TGTGCCAGCAGCTCCCGATTTGGGGCAGGCTTTTACGATGAGCAGTTCTTC CASSSRFGAGFYDEQFF
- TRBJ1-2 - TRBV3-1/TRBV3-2 TGTGCCAGCAGCCAAGTAACAGGGAATGGCTACACCTTC CASSQVTGNGYTF
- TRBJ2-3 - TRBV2 TGTGCCAGCAGTGGGGAGGAAGGGGCTATTGGCACAGATACGCAGTATTTT CASSGEEGAIGTDTQYF
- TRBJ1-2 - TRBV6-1 TGTGCCAGCAGTGAATTTGCGTCTGTAGTCGGGGGCGGCTACACCTTC CASSEFASVVGGGYTF
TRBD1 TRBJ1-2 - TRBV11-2 TGTGCCAGCAGCTTCATCCGGGACAGGGATAACTATGGCTACACCTTC CASSFIRDRDNYGYTF
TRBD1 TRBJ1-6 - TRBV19 TGTGCCACCACAACCAGGGGGATCAAGAATTCACCCCTCCACTTT CATTTRGIKNSPLHF
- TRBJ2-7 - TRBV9 TGTGCCAGCAGCGAGCGGCTCGGCGAGCAGTACTTC CASSERLGEQYF
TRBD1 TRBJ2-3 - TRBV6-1 TGTGCCAGCAGTGAAACCCCCGGACAGGGGTCAGATACGCAGTATTTT CASSETPGQGSDTQYF
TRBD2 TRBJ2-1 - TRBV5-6 TGTGCCAGCAGGGGCGGGAGCTCCTACAATGAGCAGTTCTTC CASRGGSSYNEQFF
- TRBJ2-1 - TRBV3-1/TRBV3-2 TGTGCCAGCAGCCAAGCGCTCGGGAGCTCCTACAATGAGCAGTTCTTC CASSQALGSSYNEQFF
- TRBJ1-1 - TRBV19 TGTGCCAGCAGCGATTTAAGGCCCCTCTTGAACACTGAAGCTTTCTTT CASSDLRPLLNTEAFF
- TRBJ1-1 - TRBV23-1 TGCGCCAGCAGTCAATGCCCCGATTGGGGCACTGAAGCTTTCTTT CASSQCPDWGTEAFF
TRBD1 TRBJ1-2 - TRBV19 TGTGCCAGTAGTAAAGAACAGGGGGCTAACTCCTATGGCTACACCTTC CASSKEQGANSYGYTF
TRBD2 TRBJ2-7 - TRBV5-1 TGCGCCAGCAGCGATCTAGCGGGGGAATACGAGCAGTACTTC CASSDLAGEYEQYF
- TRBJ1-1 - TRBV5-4 TGTGCCAGCAGCGTTAGGACCCAAACCACTGAAGCTTTCTTT CASSVRTQTTEAFF
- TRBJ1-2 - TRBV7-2 TGTGCCAGCAGCTTAGAAACAGGGAAAATCGAGGGCTACACCTTC CASSLETGKIEGYTF
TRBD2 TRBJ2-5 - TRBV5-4 TGTGCCAGCAGCTCTAGGACGGGGGGGCCGGAGACCCAGTACTTC CASSSRTGGPETQYF
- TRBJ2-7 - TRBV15 TGTGCCACCAGCAGAGGAGGGAGCTCCTACGAGCAGTACTTC CATSRGGSSYEQYF
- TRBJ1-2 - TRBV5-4 TGTGCCAGCAGCCCACCAATTTCAGGAATCTATGGCTACACCTTC CASSPPISGIYGYTF
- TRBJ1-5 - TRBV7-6 TGTGCCAGCGCCCTGCAGGCAGATCAGCCCCAGCATTTT CASALQADQPQHF
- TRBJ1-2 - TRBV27 TGTGCCAGCGGGGGCCATCGGCAGGGCCTCGGCTACACCTTC CASGGHRQGLGYTF
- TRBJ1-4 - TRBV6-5 TGTGCCGCGGCCGAACAGGGTGCAACTAATGAAAAACTGTTTTTT CAAAEQGATNEKLFF
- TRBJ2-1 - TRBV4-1 TGCGCCAGCAGCCGGGACAATGAGCAGTTCTTC CASSRDNEQFF
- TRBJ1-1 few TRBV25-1 TGTGCCAGCATGCACAGGCTAAACACTGAAGCTTTCTTT CASMHRLNTEAFF
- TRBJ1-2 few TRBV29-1 TGCAGCGCCCAGGCCGGATCCTCCAACTATGGCTACACCTTC CSAQAGSSNYGYTF
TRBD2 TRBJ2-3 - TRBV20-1 TGCAGTGCTAGTCCGCTAGCGGGGGTCACAGATACGCAGTATTTT CSASPLAGVTDTQYF
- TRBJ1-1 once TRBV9 TGTGCCAGCAGCGCGGAGGGGGATTACACTGAAGCTTTCTTT CASSAEGDYTEAFF
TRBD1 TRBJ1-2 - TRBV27 TGTGCCAGCAGTCGGCTAGGGGACAGATCCTTCTATGGCTACACCTTC CASSRLGDRSFYGYTF
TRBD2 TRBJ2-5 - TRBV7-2 TGTGCCAGCAGCTGGCAGTCGGGGGGGCAAGAGACCCAGTACTTC CASSWQSGGQETQYF
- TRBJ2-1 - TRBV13 TGTGCCAGCAGCCGCAACAATGAGCAGTTCTTC CASSRNNEQFF
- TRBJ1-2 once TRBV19 TGTGCCAGTACCCGGGAGGTGGTCGGCTATGGCTACACCTTC CASTREVVGYGYTF
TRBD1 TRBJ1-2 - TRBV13 TGTGCCAGCCACGGACAGGGGTCCCCTCTCGACTATGGCTACACCTTC CASHGQGSPLDYGYTF
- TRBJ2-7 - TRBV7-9 TGTGCCAGCAGCTTTCGGCAGGAGCAGTACTTC CASSFRQEQYF
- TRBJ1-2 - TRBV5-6 TGTGCCAGCAGCCATGGAGGGGGAGTCTATGGCTACACCTTC CASSHGGGVYGYTF
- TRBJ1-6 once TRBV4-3 TGCGCCAGCAGCCCCAGTTGGGGCACCGGGAGGTACAATTCACCCCTCCACTTT CASSPSWGTGRYNSPLHF
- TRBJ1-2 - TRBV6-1 TGTGCCAGCAGTGATAACCGCTACTGGGATGGCTACACCTTC CASSDNRYWDGYTF
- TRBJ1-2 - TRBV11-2 TGTGCCAGCAGCCCCCTTCAGTATGCTAACTATGGCTACACCTTC CASSPLQYANYGYTF
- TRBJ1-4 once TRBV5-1 TGCGCCAGCAGTTTGGGGGCGACCCTGGCAACTAATGAAAAACTGTTTTTT CASSLGATLATNEKLFF
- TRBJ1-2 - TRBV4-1 TGCGCCAGCAGCCAAGATCTTCGGACGGATTATGGCTACACCTTC CASSQDLRTDYGYTF
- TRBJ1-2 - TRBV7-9 TGTGCCAGCAGCTATCCCGGCCCTAACTATGGCTACACCTTC CASSYPGPNYGYTF
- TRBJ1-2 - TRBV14 TGTGCCAGCAGCCAAGAGTCCCTGGGGGGCTATGGCTACACCTTC CASSQESLGGYGYTF
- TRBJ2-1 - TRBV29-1 TGCAGCGTTGTAGGGGAGGTACGGAATGAGCAGTTCTTC CSVVGEVRNEQFF
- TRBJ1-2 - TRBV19 TGTGCCACCGAGATTAGTTCCCTGGGCTATGGCTACACCTTC CATEISSLGYGYTF
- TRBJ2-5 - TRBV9 TGTGCCAGCAGCGTAGCGCGGGGAGAGACCCAGTACTTC CASSVARGETQYF
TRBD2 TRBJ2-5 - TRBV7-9 TGTGCCATCTACCTCCTGGCGGGCGGGAGGGCCTGGGAGACCCAGTACTTC CAIYLLAGGRAWETQYF
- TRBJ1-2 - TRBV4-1 TGCGCCAGCAGCCAAGATAAAGGCACGAACTATGGCTACACCTTC CASSQDKGTNYGYTF
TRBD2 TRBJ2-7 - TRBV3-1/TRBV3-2 TGTGCCAGCAGCCGAGCTCCGGGACTAGCGGGGAACCCACAGTACTTC CASSRAPGLAGNPQYF
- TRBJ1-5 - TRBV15 TGTGCCACCAGGCCATTGGAGGGTAGAGTTTCAAATCAGCCCCAGCATTTT CATRPLEGRVSNQPQHF
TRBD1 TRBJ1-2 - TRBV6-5 TGTGCCAGCTCAGGGGGGTCGTATGGCTACACCTTC CASSGGSYGYTF
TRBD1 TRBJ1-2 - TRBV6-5 TGTGCCAGCAGTTTAACAGGGGGCGAGGTAGAGGGCTACACCTTC CASSLTGGEVEGYTF
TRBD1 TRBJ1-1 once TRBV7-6 TGTGCCAGCAGCCCAGGGCGGACAGGGGATTCTGTTCGGTTGAACACTGAAGCTTTCTTT CASSPGRTGDSVRLNTEAFF